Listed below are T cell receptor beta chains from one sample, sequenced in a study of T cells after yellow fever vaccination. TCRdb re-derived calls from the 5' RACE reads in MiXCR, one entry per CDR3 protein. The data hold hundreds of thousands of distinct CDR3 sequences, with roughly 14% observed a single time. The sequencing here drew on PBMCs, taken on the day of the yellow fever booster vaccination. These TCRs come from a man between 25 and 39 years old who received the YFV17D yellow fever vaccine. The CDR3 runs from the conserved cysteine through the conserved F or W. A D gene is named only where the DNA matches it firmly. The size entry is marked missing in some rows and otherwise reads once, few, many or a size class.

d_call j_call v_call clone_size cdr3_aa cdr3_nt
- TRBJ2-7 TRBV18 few CASSPSSTNYEQYF TGTGCCAGCTCACCGTCCAGCACAAACTACGAGCAGTACTTC
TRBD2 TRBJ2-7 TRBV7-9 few CASSAGTRLSEQYF TGTGCCAGCAGCGCCGGGACTAGACTAAGCGAGCAGTACTTC
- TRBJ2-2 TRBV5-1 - CASSKEEVLIGGVTGELFF TGCGCCAGCAGCAAGGAGGAGGTGTTGATCGGGGGCGTCACCGGGGAGCTGTTTTTT
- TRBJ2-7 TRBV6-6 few CASTRTESYEQYF TGTGCCAGCACCCGGACAGAGAGCTACGAGCAGTACTTC
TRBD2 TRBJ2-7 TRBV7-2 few CASSLAVSGLASYEQYF TGTGCCAGCAGCTTAGCGGTTTCCGGACTAGCCTCCTACGAGCAGTACTTC
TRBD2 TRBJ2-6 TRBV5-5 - CASSLGTSVGANVLTF TGTGCCAGCAGCTTGGGGACTAGCGTAGGGGCCAACGTCCTGACTTTC
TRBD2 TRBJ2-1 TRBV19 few CASSIWSGSGNEQFF TGTGCCAGTAGTATTTGGAGCGGGAGTGGCAATGAGCAGTTCTTC
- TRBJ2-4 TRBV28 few CASSPPGSRVNIQYF TGTGCCAGCAGTCCCCCCGGGAGCCGGGTTAACATTCAGTACTTC
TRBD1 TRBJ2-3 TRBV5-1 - CASRGTGGTDTQYF TGCGCCAGCAGGGGGACAGGGGGCACAGATACGCAGTATTTT
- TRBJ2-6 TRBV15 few CATGSLTGLTSGANVLTF TGTGCCACCGGCTCCTTGACAGGCCTAACCTCTGGGGCCAACGTCCTGACTTTC
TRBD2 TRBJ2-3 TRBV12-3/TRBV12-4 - CASQEGLGRPNF TGTGCCAGCCAGGAGGGACTAGGGCGTCCTAATTTT
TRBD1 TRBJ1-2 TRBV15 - CATSRDGQGGGYTF TGTGCCACCAGCAGAGATGGACAGGGAGGTGGCTACACCTTC
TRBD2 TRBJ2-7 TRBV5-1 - CASSPPGLALGEQYF TGCGCCAGCAGCCCGCCGGGACTAGCTTTGGGCGAGCAGTACTTC
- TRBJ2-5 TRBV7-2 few CASSLVGVQETQYF TGTGCCAGCAGCTTAGTGGGGGTCCAAGAGACCCAGTACTTC
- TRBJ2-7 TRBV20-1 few CSAKNRIGSYEQYF TGCAGTGCTAAGAACCGAATAGGGTCCTACGAGCAGTACTTC
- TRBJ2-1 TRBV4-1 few CASSQDPHTWVEQFF TGCGCCAGCAGCCAAGACCCGCACACTTGGGTAGAGCAGTTCTTC
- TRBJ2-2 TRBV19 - CASSPVGPGTGELFF -
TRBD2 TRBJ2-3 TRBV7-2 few CASSWVSGLSTDTQYF TGTGCCAGCAGCTGGGTTAGCGGGCTCAGCACAGATACGCAGTATTTT
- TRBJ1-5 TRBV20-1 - CSAVSGTHSNQPQHF TGCAGTGCAGTTTCGGGGACCCATAGCAATCAGCCCCAGCATTTT
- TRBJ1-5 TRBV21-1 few CASIYSKKIQPQHF TGTGCCAGCATATACAGCAAGAAGATTCAGCCCCAGCATTTT
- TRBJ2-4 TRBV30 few CAWSRQDWALGF TGTGCCTGGAGTCGACAAGATTGGGCTTTAGGCTTC
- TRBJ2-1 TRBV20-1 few CSARRDAPNEQFF TGCAGTGCTAGACGGGACGCTCCCAATGAGCAGTTCTTC
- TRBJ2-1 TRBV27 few CASSTRTEASSYNEQFF TGTGCCAGCAGTACCCGGACGGAGGCGAGCTCCTACAATGAGCAGTTCTTC
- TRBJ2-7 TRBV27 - CATQSRGPEQYF TGTGCCACCCAGTCACGAGGGCCCGAGCAGTACTTC
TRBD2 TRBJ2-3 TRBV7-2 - CASSAVGGAGVKDTQYF TGTGCCAGCAGCGCAGTCGGGGGGGCGGGAGTAAAAGATACGCAGTATTTT
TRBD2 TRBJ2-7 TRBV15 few CATSRDWGGSHYEQYF TGTGCCACCAGCAGAGATTGGGGGGGGTCCCACTACGAGCAGTACTTC
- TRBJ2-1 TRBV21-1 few CASSNRGRETYNEQFF TGTGCCAGCAGCAACCGGGGCAGGGAAACCTACAATGAGCAGTTCTTC
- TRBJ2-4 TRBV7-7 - CASSPLGPTDAGLQYF TGTGCTAGCAGCCCACTTGGTCCTACGGACGCAGGTCTTCAGTACTTC
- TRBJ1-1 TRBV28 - CASRITGTEAFF TGTGCCAGCAGGATCACAGGGACAGAAGCTTTCTTT
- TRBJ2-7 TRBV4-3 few CASSQERGSGEQYF TGCGCCAGCAGCCAAGAGAGGGGGTCCGGCGAGCAGTACTTC
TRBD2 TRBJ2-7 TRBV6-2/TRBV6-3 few CASQGLAGGEQYF TGTGCCAGCCAAGGACTAGCGGGCGGGGAGCAGTACTTC
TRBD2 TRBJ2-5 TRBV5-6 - CASSLFLIRLAGEETQYF TGTGCCAGCAGCTTGTTCCTGATTCGACTAGCGGGAGAGGAGACCCAGTACTTC
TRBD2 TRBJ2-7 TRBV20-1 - CSALSGDYEQYF TGCAGTGCCCTCAGCGGGGACTACGAGCAGTACTTC
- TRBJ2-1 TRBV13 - CASSFSGRDPDSYNEQFF TGTGCCAGCAGCTTCTCCGGCCGGGACCCCGACTCCTACAATGAGCAGTTCTTC
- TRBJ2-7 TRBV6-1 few CASCGGSGAYEQYF TGTGCCAGCTGTGGTGGGAGTGGGGCTTACGAGCAGTACTTC
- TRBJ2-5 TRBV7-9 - CASSLDQRETQYF TGTGCCAGCAGCTTAGACCAGCGAGAGACCCAGTACTTC
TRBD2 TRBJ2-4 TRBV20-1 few CSARDWAGGLDIQYF TGCAGTGCTAGAGATTGGGCGGGAGGATTGGACATTCAGTACTTC
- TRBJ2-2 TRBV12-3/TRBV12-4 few CASSFLAGELFF TGTGCCAGCAGTTTTTTGGCCGGGGAGCTGTTTTTT
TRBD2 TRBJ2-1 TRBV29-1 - CSVVGSGRAAEQFF TGCAGCGTTGTAGGAAGCGGGAGGGCCGCTGAGCAGTTCTTC
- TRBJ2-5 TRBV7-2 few CASSLVSVWPQETQYF TGTGCCAGCAGCTTAGTTTCGGTCTGGCCCCAAGAGACCCAGTACTTC
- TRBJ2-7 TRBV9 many CASSEGQGYEQYF TGTGCCAGCAGCGAGGGACAAGGCTACGAGCAGTACTTC
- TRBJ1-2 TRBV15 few CATSRVAGWATNYGYTF TGTGCCACCAGCAGAGTGGCAGGGTGGGCTACCAACTATGGCTACACCTTC
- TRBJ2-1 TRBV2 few CASSDRREDEQFF TGTGCCAGCAGTGATAGGCGAGAAGATGAGCAGTTCTTC
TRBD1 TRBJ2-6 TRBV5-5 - CASSLGQGGSGANVLTF TGTGCCAGCAGCTTGGGACAGGGTGGTTCTGGGGCCAACGTCCTGACTTTC
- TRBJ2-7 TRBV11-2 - CASSLSIDGLPEVYEQYF TGTGCCAGCAGCCTAAGTATAGACGGGCTCCCAGAGGTCTACGAGCAGTACTTC
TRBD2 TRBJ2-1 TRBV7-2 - CASSFTSDNEQFF TGTGCCAGCAGCTTTACTAGCGACAATGAGCAGTTCTTC
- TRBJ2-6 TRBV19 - CASSTGHLSPSGANVLTF TGTGCCAGTAGTACAGGGCACCTCTCACCCTCTGGGGCCAACGTCCTGACTTTC
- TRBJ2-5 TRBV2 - CASRAVRGPAQYF TGTGCCAGCAGAGCCGTGCGGGGGCCGGCCCAGTACTTC
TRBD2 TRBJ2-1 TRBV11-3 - CASSPSSLAAHNEQFF TGTGCCAGCAGCCCCTCCTCACTAGCGGCCCACAATGAGCAGTTCTTC
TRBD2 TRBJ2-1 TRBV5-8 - CASSLAWDYYNEQFF TGTGCCAGCAGCTTGGCCTGGGACTACTACAATGAGCAGTTCTTC
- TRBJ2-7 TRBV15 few CATSRGRGLVEQYF TGTGCCACCAGCAGAGGCAGGGGTTTGGTCGAGCAGTACTTC
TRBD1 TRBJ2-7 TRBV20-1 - CSAGDSVPYEQYF TGCAGTGCTGGGGACAGCGTACCCTACGAGCAGTACTTC
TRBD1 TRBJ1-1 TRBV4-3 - CASSQGDRETEAFF TGCGCCAGCAGCCAGGGGGACAGGGAGACTGAAGCTTTCTTT
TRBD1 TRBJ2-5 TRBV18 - CASSPRTGSEETQYF TGTGCCAGCTCACCACGGACAGGATCGGAGGAGACCCAGTACTTC
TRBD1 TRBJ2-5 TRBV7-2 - CASSPHGTGWDETQYF TGTGCCAGCAGCCCTCACGGGACAGGGTGGGACGAGACCCAGTACTTC
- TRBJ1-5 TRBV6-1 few CASRPGGARQPQHF TGTGCCAGCAGGCCCGGGGGGGCTCGACAGCCCCAGCATTTT
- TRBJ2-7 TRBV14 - CASSLQGNTYEQYF TGTGCCAGCAGCCTACAGGGAAACACCTACGAGCAGTACTTC